The rows below give T cell receptor beta chains drawn from one sample of a study of blood T cell repertoires in COVID-19. Generated by immunoSEQ multiplex PCR, the TCRdb table keeps only in-frame clones and is missing some. The repertoire includes 85,000 to 120,000 clones, around nine tenths of them detected once, and less than 3.5% sits in the top ten. Sequenced: peripheral blood. The receptor source for this set is a man aged 50 to 60 with active or convalescent COVID-19. The CDR3 runs from the conserved cysteine through the conserved F or W. The D gene is left open where the match is weak. Size values are once, few and many counts, or a class for expanded clones, and some rows have none.

d_call,v_call,j_call,clone_size,cdr3_aa,cdr3_nt
NA,TRBV28,TRBJ2-5,once,CASSYGYGGQEGETQYF,TGTGCCAGCAGTTACGGATACGGGGGGCAAGAGGGAGAGACCCAGTACTTC
NA,TRBV4-3,TRBJ1-3,NA,CASSRALTGSGNTIYF,TGCGCCAGCAGCCGAGCGCTGACAGGCTCTGGAAACACCATATATTTT
NA,TRBV5-1,TRBJ2-3,NA,CASSWRGRSLSDTDTQYF,TGCGCCAGCAGCTGGAGGGGTCGGTCGTTATCAGACACAGATACGCAGTATTTT
TRBD2,TRBV24-1,TRBJ2-1,NA,CATSDSGLAGNEQFF,TGTGCCACCAGTGATAGTGGACTAGCCGGCAATGAGCAGTTCTTC
NA,TRBV10-3,TRBJ2-5,NA,CAISERQGEETQYF,TGTGCCATCAGTGAGAGGCAGGGTGAAGAGACCCAGTACTTC
NA,TRBV19,TRBJ1-1,NA,CASSPGRVNTEAFF,TGTGCCAGTAGTCCGGGGAGGGTGAACACTGAAGCTTTCTTT
NA,TRBV4-3,TRBJ2-7,NA,CASSQNSGGFSYEQYF,TGCGCCAGCAGCCAAAATTCGGGGGGCTTTTCCTACGAGCAGTACTTC
NA,TRBV19,TRBJ1-6,NA,CASSDRMAGNSPLHF,TGTGCCAGTAGCGACAGGATGGCCGGGAATTCACCCCTCCACTTT
NA,TRBV19,TRBJ2-1,NA,CASHRRDKYNEQFF,TGTGCCAGTCATAGACGGGATAAGTACAATGAGCAGTTCTTC
TRBD1,TRBV15,TRBJ2-1,once,CATSRGGQGYEQFF,TGTGCCACCAGCAGAGGGGGACAGGGGTATGAGCAGTTCTTC
NA,TRBV28,TRBJ1-4,NA,CASSLPGVAEKLFF,TGTGCCAGCAGTCTCCCCGGGGTCGCTGAAAAACTGTTTTTT
TRBD2,TRBV9,TRBJ2-3,NA,CASSGQAGAVTDTQYF,TGTGCCAGCAGCGGACAAGCGGGGGCCGTGACAGATACGCAGTATTTT